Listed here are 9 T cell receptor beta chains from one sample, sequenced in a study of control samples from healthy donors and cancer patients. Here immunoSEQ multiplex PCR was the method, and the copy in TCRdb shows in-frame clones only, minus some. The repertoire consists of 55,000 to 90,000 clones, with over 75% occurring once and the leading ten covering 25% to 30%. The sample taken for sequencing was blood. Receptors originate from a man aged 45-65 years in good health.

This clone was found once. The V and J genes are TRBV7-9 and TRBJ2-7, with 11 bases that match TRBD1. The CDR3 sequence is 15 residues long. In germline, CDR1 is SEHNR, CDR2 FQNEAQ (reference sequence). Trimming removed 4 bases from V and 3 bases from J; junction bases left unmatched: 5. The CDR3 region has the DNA TGTGCCAGCAGCTATTGGGACAGGGGGAGCTACGAGCAGTACTTC. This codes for CASSYWDRGSYEQYF.

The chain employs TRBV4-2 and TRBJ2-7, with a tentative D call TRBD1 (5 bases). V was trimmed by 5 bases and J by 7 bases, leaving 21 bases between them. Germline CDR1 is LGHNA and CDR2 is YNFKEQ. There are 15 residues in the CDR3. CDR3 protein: CASSIRAGSAYEQYF. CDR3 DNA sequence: TGTGCCAGCAGCATAAGGGCAGGGTCGGCTTATGAGCAGTACTTC.

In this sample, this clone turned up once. CDR3 in amino acids: CASSLAGARQPQHF. The DNA of the CDR3 is TGTGCCAGCAGCTTAGCGGGGGCCCGTCAGCCCCAGCATTTT. This chain links TRBV7-9 with TRBJ1-5, with D perhaps TRBD1 (6 bases). Looked up from germline, CDR1 is SEHNR and CDR2 is FQNEAQ (reference sequence). V gave up 0 bases and J gave up 6 bases, with 9 bases separating them. The length of the CDR3 is 14 residues.

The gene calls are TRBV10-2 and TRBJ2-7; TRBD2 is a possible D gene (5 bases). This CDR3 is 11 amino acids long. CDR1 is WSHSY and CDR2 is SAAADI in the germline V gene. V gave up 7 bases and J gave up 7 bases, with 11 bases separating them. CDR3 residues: CASMNRREQYF. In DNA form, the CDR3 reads TGCGCCAGCATGAATAGGAGGGAGCAGTACTTC.

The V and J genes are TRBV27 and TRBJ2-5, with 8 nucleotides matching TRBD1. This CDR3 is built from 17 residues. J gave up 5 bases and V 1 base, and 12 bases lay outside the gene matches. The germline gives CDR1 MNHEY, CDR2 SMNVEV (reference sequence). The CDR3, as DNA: TGTGCCAGCAGTTTATACAAACGCACAGGGGGGAGGGAGACCCAGTACTTC. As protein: CASSLYKRTGGRETQYF.

This chain's CDR3 is CASSQDFSAGTQYF. In nucleotides, the CDR3 is TGTGCCAGCAGCCAAGATTTCAGCGCCGGTACGCAGTATTTT. V gene TRBV14 combines with J gene TRBJ2-3; D uncertain. This CDR3 contains 14 residues. V was shortened by 0 bases and J by 8 bases, with 12 bases between the two germline ends. Germline V CDR1 and CDR2: SGHDN, FVKESK.

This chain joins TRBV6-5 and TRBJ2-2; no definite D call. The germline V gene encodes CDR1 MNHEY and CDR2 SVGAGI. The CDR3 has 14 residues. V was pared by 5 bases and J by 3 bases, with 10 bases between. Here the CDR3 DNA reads TGTGCCAGCAGTCTGTCTACTGACACCGGGGAGCTGTTTTTT. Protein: CASSLSTDTGELFF.

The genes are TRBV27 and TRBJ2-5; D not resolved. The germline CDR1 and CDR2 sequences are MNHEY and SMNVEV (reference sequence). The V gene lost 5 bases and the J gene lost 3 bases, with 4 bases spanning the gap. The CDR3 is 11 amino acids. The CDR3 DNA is TGTGCCAGCAGTACCAAAGAGACCCAGTACTTC. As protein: CASSTKETQYF.

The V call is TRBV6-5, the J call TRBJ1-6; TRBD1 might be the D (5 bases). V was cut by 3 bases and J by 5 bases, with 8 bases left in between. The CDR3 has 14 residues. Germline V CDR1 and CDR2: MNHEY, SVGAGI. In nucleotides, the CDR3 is TGTGCCAGCAGTTATGGGGGAAATAATTCACCCCTCCACTTT. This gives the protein CASSYGGNNSPLHF.